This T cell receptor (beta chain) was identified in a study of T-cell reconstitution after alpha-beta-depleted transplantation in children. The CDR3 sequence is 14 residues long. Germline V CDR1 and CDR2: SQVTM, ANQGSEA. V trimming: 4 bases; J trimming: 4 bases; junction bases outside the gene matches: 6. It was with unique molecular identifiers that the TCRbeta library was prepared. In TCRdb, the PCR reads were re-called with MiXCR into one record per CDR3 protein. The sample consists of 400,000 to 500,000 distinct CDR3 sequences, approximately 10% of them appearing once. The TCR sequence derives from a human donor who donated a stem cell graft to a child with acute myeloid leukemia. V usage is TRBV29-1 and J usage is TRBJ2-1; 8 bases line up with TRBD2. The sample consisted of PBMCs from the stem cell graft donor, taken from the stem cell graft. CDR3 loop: CSVVSSGSYNEQFF. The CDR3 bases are TGCAGCGTTGTTTCCAGCGGGAGTTACAATGAGCAGTTCTTC.